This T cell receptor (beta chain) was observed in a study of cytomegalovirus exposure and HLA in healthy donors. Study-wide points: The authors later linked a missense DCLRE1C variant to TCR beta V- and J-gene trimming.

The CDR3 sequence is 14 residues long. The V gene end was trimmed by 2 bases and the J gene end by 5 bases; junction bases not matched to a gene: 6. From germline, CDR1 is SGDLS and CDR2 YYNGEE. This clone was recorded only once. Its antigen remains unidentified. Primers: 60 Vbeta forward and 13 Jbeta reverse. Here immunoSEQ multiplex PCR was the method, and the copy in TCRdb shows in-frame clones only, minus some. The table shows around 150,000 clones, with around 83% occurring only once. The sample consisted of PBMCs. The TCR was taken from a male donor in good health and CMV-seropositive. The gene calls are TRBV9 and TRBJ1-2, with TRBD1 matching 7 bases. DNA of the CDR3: TGTGCCAGCAGCGTGGACAGGTCGGATTATGGCTACACCTTC. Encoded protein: CASSVDRSDYGYTF.